Following are 30 T cell receptor beta chains from one sample sequenced in a study of OX40 agonist ivuxolimab in advanced cancers. Libraries were prepared by immunoSEQ multiplex PCR; TCRdb keeps only in-frame clonotypes and omits some of them. The data contain approximately 70,000 clones, 82% of them singletons. Material: CD4+ or CD8+ T cells sorted from blood, obtained in a trial of the OX40 agonist ivuxolimab. These receptors came from an adult with an advanced solid tumor such as melanoma, head and neck, liver or kidney cancer.

The rearrangement links TRBV4-3 to TRBJ1-5; D is uncertain. The CDR3 is 15 amino acids. CDR1 is LGHNA and CDR2 is YSLEER in the germline V gene. Trimming cost V 1 base and J 6 bases, with 13 bases left between them. CDR3 bases: TGCGCCAGCAGCCAAGGATTGGCAGCGAGTCAGCCCCAGCATTTT. Its translation: CASSQGLAASQPQHF.

The rearrangement links TRBV6-6 to TRBJ1-6; unclear D gene. CDR1 MNHNY and CDR2 SVGAGI come from the germline V gene (reference sequence). This CDR3 is 14 amino acids long. Trimming cost V 2 bases and J 10 bases, with 12 bases left between them. The CDR3 protein is CASSYKFPASPLHF. CDR3 nucleotide sequence: TGTGCCAGCAGTTACAAATTTCCAGCCTCACCCCTCCACTTT.

This chain links TRBV5-1 with TRBJ1-6; 7 bases fit TRBD1. The CDR3 runs 16 residues. Unmatched junction bases numbered 6, after V lost 1 base and J lost 5 bases. Per the germline V gene, CDR1 is SGHRS and CDR2 is YFSETQ. In nucleotides, the CDR3 is TGCGCCAGCAGCTTGCGTCCCGACAGGGATAATTCACCCCTCCACTTT. Protein sequence: CASSLRPDRDNSPLHF.

This clone was counted a few times. This chain joins TRBV5-1 and TRBJ2-7, with 10 bases fitting TRBD2. Germline CDR1 reads SGHRS; CDR2 reads YFSETQ. With 0 bases clipped from V and 4 bases from J, the junction kept 7 bases outside the gene matches. The CDR3 is 16 residues long. The CDR3 here is CASSLASSGRSYEQYF. CDR3 DNA: TGCGCCAGCAGCTTGGCCAGTAGCGGGAGGTCATACGAGCAGTACTTC. Full variable domain (remainder filled in from reference TRBV5-1 and TRBJ2-7): KAGVTQTPRYLIKTRGQQVTLSCSPISGHRSVSWYQQTPGQGLQFLFEYFSETQRNKGNFPGRFSGRQFSNSRSEMNVSTLELGDSALYLCASSLASSGRSYEQYFGPGTRLTVT.

This rearrangement joins TRBV27 to TRBJ1-2; TRBD1 matches at 9 bases. The CDR3 consists of 13 residues. Germline V CDR1 and CDR2: MNHEY, SMNVEV (reference sequence). V lost 3 bases and J lost 7; bases outside the gene matches: 3. CDR3: CASSLNRGLGYTF. For the CDR3, the DNA is TGTGCCAGCAGTTTGAACAGGGGGCTTGGCTACACCTTC.

This sequence joins TRBV6-5 and TRBJ2-7, with 10 bases fitting TRBD1. The CDR3 covers 14 residues. The germline V gene encodes CDR1 MNHEY and CDR2 SVGAGI. The V gene end was trimmed by 2 bases and the J gene end by 6 bases; junction bases not matched to a gene: 4. The CDR3 here is CASSYHGQGGEQYF. The CDR3 DNA reads as TGTGCCAGCAGTTACCATGGACAGGGGGGCGAGCAGTACTTC.

The chain has TRBV7-2 and TRBJ2-5, with D possibly being TRBD1 (5 bases). The CDR3 contains 14 residues. Germline V gene sequence: CDR1 SGHTA, CDR2 FQGNSA. The V end was cut by 3 bases, the J end by 5 bases, with 13 bases between. DNA of the CDR3: TGTGCCAGCAGCTTCTTGGGGCAAGGGGAGACCCAGTACTTC. The encoded protein is CASSFLGQGETQYF.

The V and J genes are TRBV19 and TRBJ2-5; 8 nucleotides align to TRBD2. This CDR3 is built from 17 residues. The ends lost 8 bases at V and 5 bases at J; junction bases unmatched: 19. Germline V CDR1 and CDR2: LNHDA, SQIVND (reference sequence). The CDR3 region has the DNA TGTGCCAGTTCGCCTAGCGGGCTCCCACGACCCGGCGAGACCCAGTACTTC. Amino acid sequence: CASSPSGLPRPGETQYF.

This clone was counted only a few times. The chain joins TRBV7-8 to TRBJ1-5, with D unresolved. From germline, CDR1 is SGHVS and CDR2 FQNEAQ. Trimming removed 5 bases at V and 6 bases at J, with 17 bases between. The CDR3 is made up of 15 amino acids. The CDR3 DNA is TGTGCCAGCAGCCAATGGTCAGGCTTGGGTCAGCCCCAGCATTTT. The encoded protein is CASSQWSGLGQPQHF. The full variable domain, its missing parts supplied by reference TRBV7-8 and TRBJ1-5, is GAGVSQSPRYKVAKRGQDVALRCDPISGHVSLFWYQQALGQGPEFLTYFQNEAQLDKSGLPSDRFFAERPEGSVSTLKIQRTQQEDSAVYLCASSQWSGLGQPQHFGDGTRLSIL.

DNA of the CDR3: TGTGCCAGCAGCCTAAAACTAGCGGGGCTCACAGATACGCAGTATTTT. Amino acid sequence: CASSLKLAGLTDTQYF. The chain links TRBV7-3 to TRBJ2-3; 10 bases map to TRBD2. Germline CDR1 SGHTA, CDR2 FQGTGA. The CDR3 has 16 residues. J gave up 2 bases and V 5 bases, and 7 bases lay outside the gene matches.

In regard to this clone: Distinct nucleotide sequences in the sample also encode this CDR3. The chain recombines TRBV18 with TRBJ1-3; D may be TRBD1 (6 bases). V dropped 6 bases and J dropped 1 base, with 10 bases sitting between them. This CDR3 contains 14 residues. CDR1 is KGHSH and CDR2 is LQKENI in the germline V gene. Here the CDR3 reads CASSPQGSGNTIYF. Here the CDR3 DNA reads TGTGCCAGCTCGCCCCAGGGGTCTGGAAACACCATATATTTT.

This clone was found a few times. This chain connects TRBV10-3 to TRBJ2-7, with TRBD1 identical over 7 bases. CDR3 length: 17 residues. Germline CDR1 reads ENHRY; CDR2 reads SYGVKD. J gave up 6 bases and V 0 bases, and 14 bases lay outside the gene matches. The CDR3 reads CAISESLYRGGLGEQYV. The CDR3 DNA reads TGTGCCATCAGTGAGTCGCTGTACAGGGGTGGGCTGGGCGAGCAGTACGTC.

This clone occurred a few times. V usage is TRBV2 and J usage is TRBJ1-1; 7 bases align to TRBD1. Germline CDR1 reads SNHLY; CDR2 reads FYNNEI. This CDR3 has 13 amino acids. The CDR3 here is CASTGQLNTEAFF. The CDR3 coding sequence is TGTGCTTCGACGGGACAGCTTAACACTGAAGCTTTCTTT.

This clone has only one observation. The chain carries TRBV2 and TRBJ2-5, with a possible D match to TRBD1 (5 bases). V was trimmed by 3 bases and J by 4 bases, leaving 12 bases between them. This CDR3 comprises 14 residues. Germline loops: CDR1 SNHLY, CDR2 FYNNEI. CDR3 protein: CASSDDSWGETQYF. In nucleotides, the CDR3 is TGTGCCAGCAGTGACGACAGTTGGGGAGAGACCCAGTACTTC.

This clone was picked up one time. This chain connects TRBV18 to TRBJ2-2, with 7 bases matching TRBD1. The germline V gene has CDR1 KGHSH and CDR2 LQKENI. V dropped 5 bases and J dropped 1; count of bases not matched to a gene: 7. This CDR3 is built from 16 residues. CDR3 in DNA: TGTGCCAGCTCAATGTTTCAGGGGGAGAACACCGGGGAGCTGTTTTTT. Protein product: CASSMFQGENTGELFF.

The chain couples TRBV18 to TRBJ2-3; D remains ambiguous. From germline, CDR1 is KGHSH and CDR2 LQKENI. The CDR3 has 13 amino acids. V was clipped by 1 base and J by 2 bases, with 4 bases between them. CDR3: CASSPRTTDTQYF. Here the CDR3 DNA reads TGTGCCAGCTCACCACGAACCACAGATACGCAGTATTTT.

The chain couples TRBV4-1 to TRBJ2-2; 7 nucleotides align to TRBD2. V was clipped by 0 bases and J by 1 base; unmatched bases: 8. This CDR3 spans 18 amino acids. Germline lookup yields CDR1 MGHRA and CDR2 YSYEKL. This CDR3 reads CASSQDRVGGGNTGELFF. DNA for the CDR3: TGCGCCAGCAGCCAAGATCGGGTCGGCGGGGGGAACACCGGGGAGCTGTTTTTT.

The gene calls are TRBV29-1 and TRBJ1-1; D possibly corresponds to TRBD1 (5 bases). V lost 5 bases to trimming and J lost 8 bases, with 9 bases between them. Germline CDR1 and CDR2: SQVTM and ANQGSEA. The CDR3 contains 10 residues. CDR3 residues: CSVRDVEAFF. In nucleotides, the CDR3 is TGCAGCGTTCGGGACGTAGAAGCTTTCTTT.

The chain has TRBV7-2 and TRBJ1-5, with a tentative D call TRBD1 (6 bases). V dropped 1 base and J dropped 10 bases, with 14 bases sitting between them. In germline, CDR1 is SGHTA, CDR2 FQGNSA. The CDR3 length is 14 residues. The CDR3, as DNA: TGTGCCAGCAGCTTAGAAGGGGGGACGGGACCCCAGCATTTT. Its protein product is CASSLEGGTGPQHF.

CDR3 DNA sequence: TGTGCCAGCAGGGGGACTTTTGAGCAGTTCTTC. It specifies CASRGTFEQFF. This rearrangement joins TRBV6-5 to TRBJ2-1, with a weak D call TRBD2 (6 bases). The germline V gene has CDR1 MNHEY and CDR2 SVGAGI. The CDR3 is 11 amino acids. V was cut by 6 bases and J by 9 bases, with 9 bases left in between.

This sequence joins TRBV6-4 and TRBJ1-1; no reliable D call. Trimming cost V 5 bases and J 5 bases, with 15 bases left between them. CDR3 length: 14 amino acids. In germline, CDR1 is MRHNA, CDR2 SNTAGT. The CDR3 nucleotides read TGTGCCAGCAGTCCTCTTCCCGGTCGAACTGAAGCTTTCTTT. Translated: CASSPLPGRTEAFF.

The table lists this clone with a count of one. The chain has TRBV14 and TRBJ1-4; TRBD1 agrees at 10 bases. The CDR3 has 19 amino acids. Germline-derived CDR1 and CDR2 are SGHDN and FVKESK. V was pared by 2 bases and J by 0 bases, with 9 bases of the junction left unmatched. The CDR3 region is CASSQTGTGDDATNEKLFF. DNA for the CDR3: TGTGCCAGCAGCCAAACCGGGACAGGGGATGACGCAACTAATGAAAAACTGTTTTTT.

CDR3 residues: CASSIQGGNPYNEQFF. Here the CDR3 DNA reads TGTGCCAGTAGTATTCAGGGCGGGAACCCTTACAATGAGCAGTTCTTC. V and J are TRBV19 and TRBJ2-1, with D maybe TRBD2 (6 bases). Germline CDR1 is LNHDA and CDR2 is SQIVND (reference sequence). The CDR3 covers 16 residues. The V end lost 3 bases, the J end lost 4 bases, and 16 bases lay between the germline ends.

This clone was counted a few times. This chain joins TRBV18 and TRBJ2-1; 7 positions match TRBD1. Germline V CDR1 and CDR2: KGHSH, LQKENI. V gave up 3 bases and J gave up 7 bases; unmatched junction bases: 9. The CDR3 totals 15 residues. CDR3 in amino acids: CASSPSGGILNEQFF. The CDR3 region has the DNA TGTGCCAGCTCACCTTCAGGGGGTATTCTTAATGAGCAGTTCTTC.

The chain uses TRBV19 and TRBJ1-5, with D uncertain. The CDR3 extends over 15 amino acids. V dropped 3 bases and J dropped 7 bases, with 16 bases sitting between them. Germline V gene lookup returns CDR1 LNHDA and CDR2 SQIVND (reference sequence). In DNA, the CDR3 is TGTGCCAGTAGTATCCAAGGTGGCTCTGGGCAGCCCCAGCATTTT. It specifies CASSIQGGSGQPQHF.

The chain recombines TRBV7-3 with TRBJ2-2, with 13 bases lining up with TRBD2. CDR1 and CDR2 from the germline V gene are SGHTA and FQGTGA. The ends lost 4 bases at V and 4 bases at J; junction bases unmatched: 6. The CDR3 spans 17 residues. The CDR3 here is CASSYGLAGDATGELFF. The CDR3, as DNA: TGTGCCAGCAGCTACGGACTAGCGGGGGACGCCACCGGGGAGCTGTTTTTT.

The chain employs TRBV15 and TRBJ2-7; possible D gene TRBD2, 6 bases. Germline lookup yields CDR1 LNHNV and CDR2 YYDKDF (reference sequence). The CDR3 length is 15 residues. The V gene lost 0 bases and the J gene lost 4 bases, with 13 bases spanning the gap. As DNA, the CDR3 is TGTGCCACCAGCAGAGAAGCGGGCAACGGTTACGAGCAGTACTTC. It specifies CATSREAGNGYEQYF.

The chain is built from TRBV5-6 and TRBJ2-2, with D possibly matching TRBD2 (6 bases). The CDR3 runs 16 residues. Per the germline V gene, CDR1 is SGHDT and CDR2 is YYEEEE. With 4 bases removed from V and 6 bases from J, the gap between germline ends came to 19 bases. The chain's CDR3 is CASSLRRGTLAGELFF. The CDR3 DNA follows: TGTGCCAGCAGCCTCCGGAGGGGAACCCTGGCCGGGGAGCTGTTTTTT.

V usage is TRBV7-9 and J usage is TRBJ2-3; 7 bases are a match to TRBD2. Losses at the gene ends were 5 bases for V and 4 bases for J; bases not matched to a gene: 12. The CDR3 is 16 amino acids. The V gene's germline CDR1 is SEHNR and CDR2 FQNEAQ (reference sequence). The CDR3 loop reads CASSPLRRELSDTQYF. The CDR3 coding sequence is TGTGCCAGCAGCCCCCTCAGGCGGGAGTTGTCAGATACGCAGTATTTT.

J is TRBJ1-1 and V is TRBV19; the match to TRBD1 covers 7 bases. The CDR3 loop spans 13 amino acids. The germline CDR1 and CDR2 sequences are LNHDA and SQIVND (reference sequence). The V segment lost 6 bases and the J segment 1 base; nucleotides outside the gene matches: 2. Here the CDR3 reads CASRGQRNTEAFF. The CDR3 nucleotides read TGTGCCAGTAGGGGACAGCGGAACACTGAAGCTTTCTTT.